This entry lists 28 T cell receptor beta chains sequenced from one sample in a study of shared clonotypes between healthy human individuals. The repertoire was sequenced with immunoSEQ multiplex PCR; TCRdb's copy has only in-frame clones and lacks some. The table lists more than 2 million clones, about 95% of them singletons, with roughly 1% in the top ten. CD8 cells regarded as naive lacked CD45RO, were positively chosen for CCR7, and omitted terminally differentiated effector memory CD45RA+ cells. The sample comprised naive CD8+ T cells sorted from blood. Receptors originate from a man aged 18 to 30 in good health.

This rearrangement joins TRBV6-1 to TRBJ2-3; no reliable D call. In germline, CDR1 is MNHNS, CDR2 SASEGT. Trimming took off 2 bases at V and 5 bases at J, with 11 bases between the two ends. The CDR3 extends over 14 amino acids. The CDR3 sequence: CASSETPSLDTQYF. CDR3 bases: TGTGCCAGCAGTGAAACCCCTTCCCTAGATACGCAGTATTTT.

The chain uses TRBV5-6 and TRBJ1-1; D is ambiguous. The germline V gene encodes CDR1 SGHDT and CDR2 YYEEEE. Trimming shortened V by 6 bases and J by 1 base, and 10 bases separated the two germline ends. The CDR3 runs to 13 residues. As DNA, the CDR3 is TGTGCCAGCACCGGCCCGGGGAACACTGAAGCTTTCTTT. Encoded protein: CASTGPGNTEAFF.

The chain has TRBV30 and TRBJ2-1, with D hard to call. With 5 bases removed from V and 0 bases from J, the gap between germline ends came to 8 bases. The CDR3 sequence is 13 residues long. Looked up from germline, CDR1 is GTSNPN and CDR2 is SVGIG (reference sequence). The CDR3: CAWGVFSYNEQFF. CDR3 DNA: TGTGCCTGGGGGGTCTTCTCCTACAATGAGCAGTTCTTC.

The chain carries TRBV7-9 and TRBJ2-7, with D perhaps TRBD2 (5 bases). Germline CDR1 reads SEHNR; CDR2 reads FQNEAQ (reference sequence). Trimming cost V 4 bases and J 5 bases, with 18 bases left between them. CDR3 length equals 15 residues. The chain's CDR3 is CASSSVPGITDEQYF. CDR3 DNA sequence: TGTGCCAGCAGCTCCGTCCCCGGGATTACGGACGAGCAGTACTTC. Full variable domain (rest looked up from reference TRBV7-9 and TRBJ2-7): DTGVSQNPRHKITKRGQNVTFRCDPISEHNRLYWYRQTLGQGPEFLTYFQNEAQLEKSRLLSDRFSAERPKGSFSTLEIQRTEQGDSAMYLCASSSVPGITDEQYFGPGTRLTVT.

This clone has more than one count but fewer than ten. The chain combines TRBV2 with TRBJ1-6, with a tentative D call TRBD1 (5 bases). Germline loops: CDR1 SNHLY, CDR2 FYNNEI. CDR3 size: 17 residues. V dropped 0 bases and J dropped 10 bases, with 19 bases sitting between them. CDR3 in amino acids: CASSEAGEGGPRSPLHF. The CDR3 nucleotides are TGTGCCAGCAGTGAAGCGGGGGAGGGAGGGCCTCGGTCACCCCTCCACTTT.

V is TRBV7-9 and J is TRBJ2-3, with TRBD2 matching 8 bases. V gave up 4 bases and J gave up 5 bases; unmatched junction bases: 11. The length of the CDR3 is 16 residues. Germline CDR1 and CDR2: SEHNR and FQNEAQ (reference sequence). DNA of the CDR3: TGTGCCAGCAGCTCCCTCGGAGCGGGAGTAGGAGATACGCAGTATTTT. Its protein product is CASSSLGAGVGDTQYF.

The rearrangement uses TRBV2 and TRBJ1-6; 8 nucleotides agree with TRBD1. CDR1 is SNHLY, CDR2 FYNNEI, per germline. V gave up 5 bases and J gave up 5 bases; unmatched junction bases: 5. The CDR3 covers 15 residues. The CDR3 region has the DNA TGTGCCAGCAGTTTGACAGGGGACAATAATTCACCCCTCCACTTT. This codes for CASSLTGDNNSPLHF.

The genes are TRBV7-9 and TRBJ2-3; TRBD2 matches at 11 bases. This CDR3 is 14 amino acids long. Per the germline V gene, CDR1 is SEHNR and CDR2 is FQNEAQ (reference sequence). V was pared by 4 bases and J by 5 bases, with 2 bases of the junction left unmatched. The CDR3 nucleotides are TGTGCCAGCAGCTCTAGCGGGAGGATAGATACGCAGTATTTT. This sequence encodes CASSSSGRIDTQYF.

Comment on this clone: One end of the junction does not line up with germline, which may come from a read error. This chain uses TRBV7-7 with TRBJ2-5, with TRBD2 matching over 12 bases. The CDR3 has 15 amino acids. Germline-derived CDR1 and CDR2 are SSHAT and FNYEAQ (reference sequence). The CDR3 coding sequence is TGTGCTAGCAGCCCGACTAGCGGGAGACGAGAGACCCAGTACTTC. Amino acid sequence: CASSPTSGRRETQYF.

The V gene is TRBV28, the J gene TRBJ2-7, with 7 bases that match TRBD1. This CDR3 comprises 15 residues. CDR1 is MDHEN, CDR2 SYDVKM, per germline. V was clipped by 4 bases and J by 4 bases; unmatched bases: 10. The chain's CDR3 is CASSSTGEGSYEQYF. The DNA for the CDR3 is TGTGCCAGCAGTTCAACAGGGGAAGGGAGTTACGAGCAGTACTTC.

The chain couples TRBV5-1 to TRBJ2-3; D unclear. This CDR3 contains 15 residues. The germline V gene has CDR1 SGHRS and CDR2 YFSETQ. The ends were cut back, 0 bases at V and 2 bases at J, with 10 bases in the middle. The CDR3 bases are TGCGCCAGCAGCTTGGCCGATAGCAACACAGATACGCAGTATTTT. It translates to CASSLADSNTDTQYF. The complete variable domain, with remaining parts taken from reference TRBV5-1 and TRBJ2-3, reads KAGVTQTPRYLIKTRGQQVTLSCSPISGHRSVSWYQQTPGQGLQFLFEYFSETQRNKGNFPGRFSGRQFSNSRSEMNVSTLELGDSALYLCASSLADSNTDTQYFGPGTRLTVL.

This chain uses TRBV2 with TRBJ1-2; TRBD1 agrees at 7 bases. Looked up from germline, CDR1 is SNHLY and CDR2 is FYNNEI. The CDR3 contains 13 residues. V lost 4 bases to trimming and J lost 8 bases; unmatched junction nucleotides: 7. The CDR3 sequence: CASSAGGGDGYTF. The CDR3 DNA is TGTGCCAGCAGTGCAGGAGGGGGCGACGGCTACACCTTC.

The sample holds one count of this clone. A much larger clone differs by one base, so this may be a read error. The sample carries other DNA sequences with the same CDR3. The CDR3 coding sequence is TGTGCCAGCAGTTACGGGCAGGCCTACGAGCAGTACTTC. Encoded protein: CASSYGQAYEQYF. The chain has TRBV27 and TRBJ2-7; no firm D call. The germline gives CDR1 MNHEY, CDR2 SMNVEV (reference sequence). The CDR3 is made up of 13 amino acids. V was cut by 4 bases and J by 2 bases, with 9 bases left in between.

The rearrangement joins TRBV27 to TRBJ2-7; 9 positions agree with TRBD1. The CDR3 runs 15 residues. The V gene end was trimmed by 2 bases and the J gene end by 3 bases; junction bases not matched to a gene: 5. Germline CDR1 and CDR2: MNHEY and SMNVEV (reference sequence). The CDR3 sequence is CASSLIGTGFYEQYF. The DNA of the CDR3 is TGTGCCAGCAGTTTAATAGGGACAGGGTTCTACGAGCAGTACTTC.

This chain links TRBV9 with TRBJ2-7, with a possible D match to TRBD2 (7 bases). The V gene lost 7 bases and the J gene lost 6 bases, with 17 bases spanning the gap. CDR3 size: 13 residues. CDR1 and CDR2 from the germline V gene are SGDLS and YYNGEE. CDR3 sequence reads: CASSRGAGVEQYF. CDR3 DNA sequence: TGTGCCAGCTCCCGGGGGGCAGGGGTCGAGCAGTACTTC.

The J gene is TRBJ2-5, the V gene TRBV6-5; 9 nucleotides agree with TRBD2. CDR1 MNHEY and CDR2 SVGAGI come from the germline V gene. V trimming: 6 bases; J trimming: 4 bases; junction bases outside the gene matches: 6. This CDR3 is built from 14 residues. Here the CDR3 DNA reads TGTGCCAGCAGAGCGGGGGGCCTAGGAGAGACCCAGTACTTC. It codes for CASRAGGLGETQYF.

The genes are TRBV2 and TRBJ2-5; D ambiguous. With 6 bases removed from V and 1 base from J, the gap between germline ends came to 15 bases. Germline lookup yields CDR1 SNHLY and CDR2 FYNNEI. CDR3 length equals 15 residues. CDR3 coding DNA: TGTGCCAGCAGCCAGGAGCCGGGTATCCAAGAGACCCAGTACTTC. This encodes CASSQEPGIQETQYF.

The genes are TRBV19 and TRBJ1-1, with no clear D. Germline CDR1 reads LNHDA; CDR2 reads SQIVND (reference sequence). The CDR3 is 14 residues long. Trimming shortened V by 5 bases and J by 0 bases, and 10 bases separated the two germline ends. In nucleotides, the CDR3 is TGTGCCAGTAGTGTGAATGGTATGAACACTGAAGCTTTCTTT. It specifies CASSVNGMNTEAFF.

In this sample, this clone turned up once. The V and J genes are TRBV4-1 and TRBJ2-7; possibly TRBD2 for D (6 bases). Per germline, CDR1 MGHRA and CDR2 YSYEKL. The germline V and J ends were trimmed by 3 bases and 7 bases, with 16 bases remaining between them. The CDR3 is 14 residues long. The CDR3 bases are TGCGCCAGCAGCCAGGGACTGGGGCAGTGGGAGCAGTACTTC. It codes for CASSQGLGQWEQYF.

Worth noting for this clone: The same CDR3 can be traced to other DNA sequences in this sample. The gene calls are TRBV9 and TRBJ2-3, with 10 bases matching TRBD2. The junction had 6 bases not matched to a gene; V was cut back by 2 bases and J by 3 bases. Germline V lookup: CDR1 SGDLS, CDR2 YYNGEE. The CDR3 is 16 amino acids. CDR3 DNA: TGTGCCAGCAGCGTCGGGCTAGCGGGAGTGACAGATACGCAGTATTTT. It yields the protein CASSVGLAGVTDTQYF.

The J gene is TRBJ2-2, the V gene TRBV6-5; D gene uncertain. V lost 6 bases, J lost 6 bases, and 8 bases lay in between. The CDR3 is made up of 12 amino acids. CDR1 MNHEY and CDR2 SVGAGI come from the germline V gene. The chain's CDR3 is CASSPSPGELFF. CDR3 in DNA: TGTGCCAGCAGCCCCTCCCCCGGGGAGCTGTTTTTT.

This rearrangement joins TRBV27 to TRBJ2-1; possibly TRBD1 or TRBD2 for D (5 bases each). Germline values: CDR1 MNHEY, CDR2 SMNVEV (reference sequence). CDR3 length: 14 residues. V shed 8 bases and J shed 0 bases, with 11 bases lying between them. The CDR3 DNA reads TGTGCCAGCGCCCGGGACCTCTCCTACAATGAGCAGTTCTTC. It specifies CASARDLSYNEQFF.

The V and J genes are TRBV11-1 and TRBJ2-3; TRBD2 is a possible D gene (6 bases). Germline CDR1 and CDR2: SGHAT and FQDESV (reference sequence). There are 14 residues in the CDR3. With 5 bases removed from V and 0 bases from J, the gap between germline ends came to 9 bases. CDR3 in DNA: TGTGCCAGCAGCAGTGGGACTAGCACAGATACGCAGTATTTT. Translating gives CASSSGTSTDTQYF.

The chain uses TRBV2 and TRBJ1-6; unclear D gene. This CDR3 region has 13 residues. Germline CDR1 and CDR2: SNHLY and FYNNEI. Trimming shortened V by 1 base and J by 9 bases, and 7 bases separated the two germline ends. CDR3 DNA: TGTGCCAGCAGTGAAGAAGGGTTTTCACCCCTCCACTTT. This sequence encodes CASSEEGFSPLHF.

The chain joins TRBV4-1 to TRBJ1-2; weak D call: TRBD1 (5 bases). The ends were cut back, 1 base at V and 0 bases at J, with 9 bases in the middle. Germline loops: CDR1 MGHRA, CDR2 YSYEKL. This CDR3 has 15 amino acids. Here the CDR3 DNA reads TGCGCCAGCAGCCAAGGGGACGGAGCTAACTATGGCTACACCTTC. Protein sequence: CASSQGDGANYGYTF.

The J gene is TRBJ1-2, the V gene TRBV30; D unclear. The CDR3 length is 15 residues. V was clipped by 0 bases and J by 3 bases, with 14 bases between them. Germline CDR1 GTSNPN, CDR2 SVGIG (reference sequence). The CDR3 DNA sequence: TGTGCCTGGAGTGTCGGGCGGCGTACCCACTATGGCTACACCTTC. Translation gives CAWSVGRRTHYGYTF.

About this clone: Other DNA sequences in the same sample also yield this CDR3. This chain uses TRBV19 with TRBJ2-1, with 8 bases that match TRBD1. This CDR3 spans 14 amino acids. The ends lost 7 bases at V and 2 bases at J; junction bases unmatched: 4. Per germline, CDR1 LNHDA and CDR2 SQIVND (reference sequence). The CDR3 region has the DNA TGTGCCAGTACCCTGACAGGGGCCTACAATGAGCAGTTCTTC. Translated: CASTLTGAYNEQFF.

This clone was found once. In nucleotides, the CDR3 is TGTGCCAGTAGTATGACTAGCGGGAGTCGACTCCTGAATGAGCAGTTCTTC. Translated: CASSMTSGSRLLNEQFF. The chain carries TRBV19 and TRBJ2-1, with TRBD2 matching 12 bases. The germline gives CDR1 LNHDA, CDR2 SQIVND (reference sequence). V lost 3 bases to trimming and J lost 7 bases; unmatched junction nucleotides: 10. This CDR3 comprises 17 residues.